Listed here are 5 T cell receptor beta chains from one sample, sequenced in a study of blood T cell repertoires in COVID-19. Profiled with immunoSEQ multiplex PCR; TCRdb holds only in-frame clones, not every one. The table has 65,000 to 90,000 clones, 77% seen once. Specimen: peripheral blood. The receptors shown here come from a man between 65 and 85 years old with COVID-19, enrolled during active disease.

The gene calls are TRBV28 and TRBJ1-4; a weak D match, TRBD1 (5 bases). The V gene's germline CDR1 is MDHEN and CDR2 SYDVKM. V was cut by 5 bases and J by 3 bases, with 13 bases left in between. The CDR3 contains 15 residues. The CDR3: CASSGRGEANEKLFF. In DNA form, the CDR3 reads TGTGCCAGCAGTGGGCGGGGGGAGGCTAATGAAAAACTGTTTTTT.

This chain connects TRBV7-6 to TRBJ1-1, with 8 bases matching TRBD1. The ends lost 5 bases at V and 1 base at J; junction bases unmatched: 6. The germline gives CDR1 SGHVS, CDR2 FNYEAQ. The CDR3 has 15 residues. CDR3 nucleotide sequence: TGTGCCAGCAGCCAGATGACAGGGGCGAACACTGAAGCTTTCTTT. Residues: CASSQMTGANTEAFF.

The chain couples TRBV28 to TRBJ1-1; TRBD1 aligns across 9 bases. CDR1 is MDHEN and CDR2 is SYDVKM in the germline V gene. This CDR3 is built from 17 residues. J lost 7 bases, V lost 2 bases, and 14 bases had no gene match. The CDR3 protein is CASSLLFLGQGSREAFF. In DNA form, the CDR3 reads TGTGCCAGCAGTTTACTCTTCCTGGGACAGGGATCGCGTGAAGCTTTCTTT.

The V call is TRBV28, the J call TRBJ2-7, with D possibly matching TRBD1 (9 bases). The CDR3 has 14 amino acids. Looked up from germline, CDR1 is MDHEN and CDR2 is SYDVKM. The V gene lost 8 bases and the J gene lost 4 bases, with 18 bases spanning the gap. The CDR3 nucleotides read TGTGCCAGCGTAGCGGGACAGGGACTTTACGAGCAGTACTTC. Amino acid sequence: CASVAGQGLYEQYF.

The V call is TRBV9, the J call TRBJ2-3; 9 bases agree with TRBD1. The V gene end was trimmed by 2 bases and the J gene end by 7 bases; junction bases not matched to a gene: 5. CDR1 SGDLS and CDR2 YYNGEE come from the germline V gene. This CDR3 is 14 amino acids long. The CDR3 loop reads CASSVGGQGYTQYF. The CDR3 nucleotides are TGTGCCAGCAGCGTGGGGGGACAGGGATATACGCAGTATTTT.